These T cell receptor beta chains were read from a single sample in a study of T cell responses to AZD1222 COVID-19 vaccine. Repertoires were generated with immunoSEQ multiplex PCR, while TCRdb's copy carries only in-frame clones and drops some. In the table there are around 160,000 clones, roughly nine tenths of which are singletons. The material sequenced was peripheral blood, taken 28 days after the second AZD1222 dose. All receptors derive from an adult who received the AZD1222 COVID-19 vaccine. Both conserved end residues are part of each CDR3. Each record gives: V gene, clone size, CDR3 length, J gene, D gene, CDR3 protein, CDR3 DNA. A D gene is named only where the DNA matches it firmly. Rows give clone size only sometimes, using once, few, many, or a class for an expanded clone.

TRBV4-1	NA	13	TRBJ1-1	TRBD1	CASQRGQPTEAFF	TGCGCCAGCCAAAGGGGACAGCCTACTGAAGCTTTCTTT
TRBV30	NA	14	TRBJ1-5	NA	CAWSPGGNNQPQHF	TGTGCCTGGAGCCCCGGGGGGAACAATCAGCCCCAGCATTTT
TRBV11-3	NA	15	TRBJ2-7	NA	CASSLGGGRSYEQYF	TGTGCCAGCAGCTTAGGGGGCGGCAGGAGCTACGAGCAGTACTTC
TRBV7-3	NA	13	TRBJ2-7	NA	CASTRGPTYEQYF	TGTGCCAGCACCCGGGGTCCGACCTACGAGCAGTACTTC
TRBV7-6	NA	16	TRBJ1-5	NA	CASSSVVGKGNQPQHF	TGTGCCAGCAGCTCCGTTGTGGGAAAGGGTAATCAGCCCCAGCATTTT
TRBV3-1/TRBV3-2	NA	15	TRBJ1-4	NA	CASSHISRKHEKLFF	TGTGCCAGCAGCCATATAAGCAGGAAACATGAAAAACTGTTTTTT
TRBV19	NA	13	TRBJ1-1	NA	CASSTRGGRSTFF	TGTGCCAGTAGTACCCGGGGAGGGAGGAGTACTTTCTTT
TRBV6-2/TRBV6-3	NA	14	TRBJ1-1	NA	CASSYLQANTEAFF	TGTGCCAGCAGTTATTTACAGGCGAACACTGAAGCTTTCTTT
TRBV11-3	NA	17	TRBJ1-2	NA	CASSLDAGTYFHYGYTF	TGTGCCAGCAGCTTAGATGCGGGGACATATTTTCACTATGGCTACACCTTC
TRBV21-1	NA	14	TRBJ1-2	NA	CASSILQGERGYTF	TGTGCCAGCAGCATCCTACAGGGGGAAAGAGGCTACACCTTC
TRBV27	once	16	TRBJ2-3	TRBD2	CASSRLAGGPTDTQYF	TGTGCCAGCAGTAGACTAGCGGGAGGGCCAACAGATACGCAGTATTTT
TRBV9	NA	16	TRBJ2-3	TRBD2	CASSGASGGATDTQYF	TGTGCCAGCAGCGGGGCCAGCGGGGGAGCCACAGATACGCAGTATTTT
TRBV19	NA	14	TRBJ1-4	TRBD1	CASSPGDRATRLFF	TGTGCCAGTAGTCCCGGGGACAGGGCTACCCGACTGTTTTTT
TRBV7-2	NA	13	TRBJ2-1	NA	CASSLVIEAEQFF	TGTGCCAGCAGCTTAGTGATAGAGGCTGAGCAGTTCTTC
TRBV30	NA	11	TRBJ2-3	TRBD1	CAWSTGTGQYF	TGTGCCTGGAGTACCGGGACAGGGCAGTATTTT
TRBV4-1	NA	15	TRBJ1-2	NA	CASSPAVEGRGGYTF	TGCGCCAGCAGCCCCGCGGTGGAGGGGCGGGGTGGCTACACCTTC
TRBV6-4	NA	15	TRBJ2-1	TRBD2	CASSDWVGGDNEQFF	TGTGCCAGCAGTGACTGGGTCGGGGGGGACAATGAGCAGTTCTTC
TRBV19	NA	16	TRBJ2-7	TRBD1	CASREPPGQETYEQYF	TGTGCCAGCCGCGAGCCACCGGGACAGGAGACCTACGAGCAGTACTTC
TRBV13	once	15	TRBJ2-1	TRBD1	CASRGYGQGYNEQFF	TGTGCCAGCAGGGGATATGGACAGGGCTACAATGAGCAGTTCTTC
TRBV28	NA	15	TRBJ1-4	NA	CASSFLGAAYEKLFF	TGTGCCAGCAGTTTTCTGGGGGCGGCGTACGAAAAACTGTTTTTT
TRBV5-8	NA	11	TRBJ2-7	NA	CASSPSYEQYF	TGTGCCAGCAGCCCTTCCTACGAGCAGTACTTC
TRBV3-1/TRBV3-2	NA	15	TRBJ2-5	NA	CASSQDGGLEETQYF	TGTGCCAGCAGCCAAGATGGTGGGCTAGAAGAGACCCAGTACTTC
TRBV7-3	NA	14	TRBJ1-1	NA	CASSLTGSDTEAFF	TGTGCCAGCAGCTTAACGGGGAGTGACACTGAAGCTTTCTTT
TRBV7-9	NA	16	TRBJ1-1	NA	CASSSRAIVPNTEAFF	TGTGCCAGCAGCTCCCGGGCAATTGTACCGAACACTGAAGCTTTCTTT
TRBV5-6	NA	15	TRBJ2-6	NA	CASSLTGSGANVLTF	TGTGCCAGCAGCTTGACAGGGTCTGGGGCCAACGTCCTGACTTTC
TRBV12-3/TRBV12-4	NA	13	TRBJ1-2	TRBD1	CARTPGQADGYTF	TGTGCCAGAACCCCGGGACAGGCCGATGGCTACACCTTC
TRBV19	NA	13	TRBJ1-1	NA	CATGDPSPTEAFF	TGTGCCACAGGGGATCCATCACCCACTGAAGCTTTCTTT
TRBV10-3	once	18	TRBJ2-3	TRBD2	CAISSGLAGEGPTDTQYF	TGTGCCATCAGTTCCGGACTAGCGGGAGAAGGGCCCACAGATACGCAGTATTTT
TRBV30	NA	14	TRBJ2-1	NA	CAWTRDHPNNEQFF	TGTGCCTGGACCCGGGACCACCCAAACAATGAGCAGTTCTTC
TRBV5-6	once	14	TRBJ1-1	NA	CASSLRIDNTEAFF	TGTGCCAGCAGCTTGCGGATTGATAACACTGAAGCTTTCTTT
TRBV3-1/TRBV3-2	NA	16	TRBJ2-5	TRBD1	CASSQAQTGPKETQYF	TGTGCCAGCAGCCAAGCCCAGACAGGGCCCAAAGAGACCCAGTACTTC
TRBV28	NA	15	TRBJ2-3	TRBD2	CASVPSGDGTDTQYF	TGTGCCAGCGTACCTAGCGGAGACGGCACAGATACGCAGTATTTT
TRBV5-5	once	16	TRBJ1-4	NA	CASSDGTGPLAEKLFF	TGTGCCAGCAGCGATGGTACAGGGCCCTTAGCTGAAAAACTGTTTTTT
TRBV19	NA	15	TRBJ2-1	NA	CASSQRGGPLNEQFF	TGTGCCAGTAGCCAACGCGGGGGCCCGTTAAATGAGCAGTTCTTC